This T cell receptor beta chain was profiled in a study of blood T cell repertoires in COVID-19. The wider study: Collection of acute and convalescent COVID-19 samples took place in the United States, Italy and Spain. The cDNA or gDNA used as material had been derived from T cells, B-cell-depleted T cells, or PBMCs.

Germline values: CDR1 SGDLS, CDR2 YYNGEE. Deletions cut 4 bases from V and 0 bases from J, with 8 bases between. The CDR3 runs to 14 residues. In the original processing: Reference gene primer amplification yielded estimated nucleated cell counts. TCRdb's copy holds only in-frame clones and misses some; the assay was immunoSEQ multiplex PCR. The DNA gave D and trimming, while V, J and clone size come from that table. The sample holds some 200,000 clones, approximately 92% seen once. This clone has more than one count but fewer than ten. Recruits, aged roughly 18 to 90 years, lived in 20 to 30 US areas.

The sequence was collected from a woman in her late teens or twenties in a cohort exposed to, infected with or recovered from COVID-19 (not recorded which). Sequenced sample: PBMCs or T cells enriched from blood (not recorded which). The J gene is TRBJ1-3, the V gene TRBV9, with D possibly matching TRBD1 (5 bases). The CDR3 spells CASSPQGSGNTIYF. The CDR3, as DNA: TGTGCCAGCAGCCCTCAGGGCTCTGGAAACACCATATATTTT.